This TCR beta chain was obtained from a study of identical twins. Study-wide findings and caveats: Less excess twin sharing appeared in beta out-of-frame sequences. Abundant beta clonotypes from cord blood bore fewer insertions; memory repertoires lacked this pattern. Researchers caution that invariant MAIT and iNKT cells could partly confound zero-insertion analyses.

A single record per CDR3 protein comes from TCRdb applying MiXCR to the 5' RACE reads. The table records a few hundred thousand distinct CDR3 sequences, around 9% of them present only once. Germline V gives CDR1 SNHLY, CDR2 FYNNEI. CDR3 length equals 13 residues. The junction had 5 bases not matched to a gene; V was cut back by 8 bases and J by 4 bases. A few counts support this clonotype. Its antigen is not identified. The V gene is TRBV2, the J gene TRBJ2-1, with 7 bases matching TRBD2. The material sequenced was naive T cells sorted from blood. This clonotype originated in a woman between 50 and 59 years old in good health. In DNA form, the CDR3 reads TGTGCCAGCGGGCTAGCGGAGTACAATGAGCAGTTCTTC. Its translation is CASGLAEYNEQFF.